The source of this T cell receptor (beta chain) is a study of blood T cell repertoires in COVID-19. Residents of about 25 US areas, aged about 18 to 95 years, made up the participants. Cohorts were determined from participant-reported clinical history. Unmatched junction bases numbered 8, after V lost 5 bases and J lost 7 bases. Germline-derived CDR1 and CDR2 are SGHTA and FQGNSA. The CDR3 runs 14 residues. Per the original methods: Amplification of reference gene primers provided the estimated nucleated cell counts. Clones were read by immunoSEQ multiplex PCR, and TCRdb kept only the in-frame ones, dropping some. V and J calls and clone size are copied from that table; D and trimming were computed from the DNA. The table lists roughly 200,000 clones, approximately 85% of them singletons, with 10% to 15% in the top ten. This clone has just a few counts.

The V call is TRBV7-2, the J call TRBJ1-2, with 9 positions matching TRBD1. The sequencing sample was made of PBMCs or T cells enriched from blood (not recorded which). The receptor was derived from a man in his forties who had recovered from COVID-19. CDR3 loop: CASSALQGAGGYTF. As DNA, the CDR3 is TGTGCCAGCAGCGCCCTACAGGGGGCGGGTGGCTACACCTTC. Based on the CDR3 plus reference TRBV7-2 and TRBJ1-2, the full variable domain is GAGVSQSPSNKVTEKGKDVELRCDPISGHTALYWYRQSLGQGLEFLIYFQGNSAPDKSGLPSDRFSAERTGGSVSTLTIQRTQQEDSAVYLCASSALQGAGGYTFGSGTRLTVV.